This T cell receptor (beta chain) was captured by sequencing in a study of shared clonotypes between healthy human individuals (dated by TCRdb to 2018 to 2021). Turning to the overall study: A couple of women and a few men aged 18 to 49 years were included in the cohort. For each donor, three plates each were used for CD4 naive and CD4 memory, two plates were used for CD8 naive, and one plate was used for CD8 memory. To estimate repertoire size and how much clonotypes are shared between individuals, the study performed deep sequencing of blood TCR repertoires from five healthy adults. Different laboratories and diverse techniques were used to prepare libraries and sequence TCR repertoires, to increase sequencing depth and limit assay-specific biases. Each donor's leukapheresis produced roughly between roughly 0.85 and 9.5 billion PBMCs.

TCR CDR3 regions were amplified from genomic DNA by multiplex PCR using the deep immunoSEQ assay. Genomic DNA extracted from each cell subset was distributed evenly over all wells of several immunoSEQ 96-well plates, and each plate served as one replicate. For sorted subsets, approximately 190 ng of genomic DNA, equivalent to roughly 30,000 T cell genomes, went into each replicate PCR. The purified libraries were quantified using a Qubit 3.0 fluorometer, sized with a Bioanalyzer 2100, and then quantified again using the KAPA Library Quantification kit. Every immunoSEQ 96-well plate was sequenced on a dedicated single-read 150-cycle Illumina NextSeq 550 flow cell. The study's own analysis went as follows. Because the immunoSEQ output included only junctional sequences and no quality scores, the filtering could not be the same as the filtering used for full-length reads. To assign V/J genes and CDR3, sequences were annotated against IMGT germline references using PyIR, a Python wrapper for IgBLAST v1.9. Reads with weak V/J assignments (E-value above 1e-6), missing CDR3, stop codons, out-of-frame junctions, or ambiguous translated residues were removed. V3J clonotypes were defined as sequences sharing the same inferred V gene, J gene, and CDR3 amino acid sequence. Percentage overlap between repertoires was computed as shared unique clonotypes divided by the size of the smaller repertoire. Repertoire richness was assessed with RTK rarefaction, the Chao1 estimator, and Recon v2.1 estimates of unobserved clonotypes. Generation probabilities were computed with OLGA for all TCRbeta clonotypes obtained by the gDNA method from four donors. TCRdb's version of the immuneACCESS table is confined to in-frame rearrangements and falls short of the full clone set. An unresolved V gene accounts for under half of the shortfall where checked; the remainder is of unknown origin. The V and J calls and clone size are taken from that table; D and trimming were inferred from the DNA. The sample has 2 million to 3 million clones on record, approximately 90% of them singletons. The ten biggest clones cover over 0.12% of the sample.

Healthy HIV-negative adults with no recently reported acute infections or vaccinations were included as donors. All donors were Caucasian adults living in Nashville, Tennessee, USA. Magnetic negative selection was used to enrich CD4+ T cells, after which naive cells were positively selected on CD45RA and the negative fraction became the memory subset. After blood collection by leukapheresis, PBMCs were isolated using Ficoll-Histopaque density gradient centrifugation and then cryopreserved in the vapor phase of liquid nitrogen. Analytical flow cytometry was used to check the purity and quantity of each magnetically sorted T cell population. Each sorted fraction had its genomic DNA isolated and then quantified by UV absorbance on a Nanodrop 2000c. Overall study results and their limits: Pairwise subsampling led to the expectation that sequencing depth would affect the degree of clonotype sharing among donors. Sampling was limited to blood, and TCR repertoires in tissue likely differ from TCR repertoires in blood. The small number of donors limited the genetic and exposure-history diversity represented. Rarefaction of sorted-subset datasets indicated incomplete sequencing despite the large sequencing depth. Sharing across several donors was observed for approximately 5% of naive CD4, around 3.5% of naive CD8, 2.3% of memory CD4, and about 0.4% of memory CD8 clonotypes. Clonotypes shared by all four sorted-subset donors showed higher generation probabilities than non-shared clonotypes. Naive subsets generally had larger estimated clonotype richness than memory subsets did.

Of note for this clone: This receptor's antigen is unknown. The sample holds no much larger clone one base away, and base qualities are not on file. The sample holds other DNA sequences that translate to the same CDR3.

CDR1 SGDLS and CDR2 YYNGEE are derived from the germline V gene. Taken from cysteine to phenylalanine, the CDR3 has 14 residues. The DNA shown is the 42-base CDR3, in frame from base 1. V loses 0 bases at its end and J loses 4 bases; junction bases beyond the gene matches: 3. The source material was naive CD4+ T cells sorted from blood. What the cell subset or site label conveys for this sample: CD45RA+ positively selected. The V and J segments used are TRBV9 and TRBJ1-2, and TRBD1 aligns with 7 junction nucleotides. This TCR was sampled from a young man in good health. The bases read TGTGCCAGCAGCGTAGAGGGGGCGGGCTATGGCTACACCTTC. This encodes CASSVEGAGYGYTF.